This T cell receptor (beta chain) is drawn from a study of blood T cell repertoires in COVID-19. Participant age was roughly 18 to 95 years, and participants resided in 24 US areas. As for this clone: Other nucleotide sequences from this sample produce the same CDR3.

Germline CDR1 is KGHSH and CDR2 is LQKENI. The CDR3 has 13 amino acids. Trimming pared 6 bases from V and 0 bases from J, leaving 7 bases between. In the source study's methods: Reference gene primers were amplified, and this amplification served to estimate nucleated cell counts. Assay used: immunoSEQ multiplex PCR; TCRdb lists only in-frame clones, some missing. That table gives V, J and clone size, and the DNA gave D and trimming. The table has around 330,000 clones, roughly nine tenths seen once; the top ten hold roughly 5.2%. The sequencing input was PBMCs or T cells enriched from blood (not recorded which). The chain is built from TRBV18 and TRBJ2-3; D perhaps matches TRBD2 (5 bases). The TCR was taken from a man between 60 and 70 years old who had recovered from COVID-19. The DNA for the CDR3 is TGTGCCAGCTCGCCGGGAAGCACAGATACGCAGTATTTT. Its translation is CASSPGSTDTQYF.